Listed below are T cell receptor beta chains from one sample, sequenced in a study of blood T cell repertoires in COVID-19. Sequencing used immunoSEQ multiplex PCR; TCRdb keeps in-frame clones, though not all of them. The top ten hold approximately 5.6% of the sample, which has about 190,000 clones, about 88% seen once. The source material was peripheral blood. These TCRs come from a woman aged 40 to 50 who had recovered from COVID-19. The CDR3 runs from the conserved cysteine through the conserved F or W. A D gene is named only where the DNA matches it firmly. Clone sizes are given selectively: once, few, many, or a class where the clone is expanded.

>15|TRBD2|TRBV28|.|TRBJ2-7
TGTGCCAGCAGCCAACCGGGACTAGCGGCGAAGGAGCAGTACTTC
CASSQPGLAAKEQYF
>14|.|TRBV28|.|TRBJ1-4
TGTGCCAGCACGACGGGAGGGCGGTTTGAAAAACTGTTTTTT
CASTTGGRFEKLFF
>13|TRBD1|TRBV9|.|TRBJ2-7
TGTGCCAGCAGCGTGGACAGGGGCTACGAGCAGTACTTC
CASSVDRGYEQYF
>13|.|TRBV14|once|TRBJ2-7
TGTGCCAGCAGCCCCGGACAGTCCTACGAGCAGTACTTC
CASSPGQSYEQYF
>19|.|TRBV4-1|.|TRBJ2-6
TGCGCCAGCAGCCAAGATGTACGACAGACGTTCTCTGGGGCCAACGTCCTGACTTTC
CASSQDVRQTFSGANVLTF
>12|.|TRBV29-1|.|TRBJ2-5
TGCAGCGTTGCGGACAGACAAGAGACCCAGTACTTC
CSVADRQETQYF
>11|.|TRBV19|.|TRBJ2-2
TGTGCCAGTAGCGACACCGGGGAGCTGTTTTTT
CASSDTGELFF
>17|.|TRBV27|.|TRBJ2-1
TGTGCCAGCAGTTTAGGGTGGGAAGGGGTTGTAAACAATGAGCAGTTCTTC
CASSLGWEGVVNNEQFF
>16|.|TRBV6-1|.|TRBJ1-6
TGTGCCAGCAGTGAAGCGCGTCCCAGGGAGGATTCACCCCTCCACTTT
CASSEARPREDSPLHF
>15|.|TRBV28|.|TRBJ2-2
TGTGCCAGCAGTTTAGGGAGGGGGGTCCCCGGGGAGCTGTTTTTT
CASSLGRGVPGELFF
>16|TRBD2|TRBV7-2|.|TRBJ2-7
TGTGCCAGCAGCTTAGCGCGGACTAGCGGCTCCTACGAGCAGTACTTC
CASSLARTSGSYEQYF
>15|TRBD2|TRBV2|.|TRBJ2-1
TGTGCCAGCATGTTAATCCTAGCGGCCTACAATGAGCAGTTCTTC
CASMLILAAYNEQFF
>15|TRBD2|TRBV30|.|TRBJ2-1
TGTGCCTGGAGTTCCTACAGCGGGAGTGGCAATGAGCAGTTCTTC
CAWSSYSGSGNEQFF
>15|.|TRBV5-1|.|TRBJ1-4
TGCGCCAGCAGCTTAGCCGGGACTGCGGGAGAAAAACTGTTTTTT
CASSLAGTAGEKLFF
>19|TRBD2|TRBV18|.|TRBJ2-1
TGTGCCAGCTCCCTCATGTCCGCGCCTAGCGGGAGCACCTACAATGAGCAGTTCTTC
CASSLMSAPSGSTYNEQFF
>15|.|TRBV14|.|TRBJ2-1
TGTGCCAGCAGCCAAGGGAGGAGGAGAGACAATGAGCAGTTCTTC
CASSQGRRRDNEQFF
>15|.|TRBV7-2|.|TRBJ1-1
TGTGCCAGCAGCATCCTTGGGGGGGAGAACACTGAAGCTTTCTTT
CASSILGGENTEAFF
>12|.|TRBV28|.|TRBJ2-3
TGTGCCAGCAGTTCTAGGGGGGATACGCAGTATTTT
CASSSRGDTQYF
>16|.|TRBV5-1|.|TRBJ1-2
TGCGCCAGCAGCTTGGAGGCGTACCGGGACACCAATGGCTACACCTTC
CASSLEAYRDTNGYTF
>15|.|TRBV9|.|TRBJ2-7
TGTGCCAGCAGCGTAGGCCTCGCCAGCTCCTACGAGCAGTACTTC
CASSVGLASSYEQYF
>12|TRBD1|TRBV30|.|TRBJ1-2
TGTGCCTGGAGTGGGACAGGATATGGCTACACCTTC
CAWSGTGYGYTF
>12|TRBD1|TRBV25-1|.|TRBJ1-1
TGTGCCAGCAGCGTAGGACAGGGATCAGCTTTCTTT
CASSVGQGSAFF
>14|TRBD1|TRBV19|.|TRBJ2-5
TGTGCCAGTAGTATAGGACAGGGCATAGAGACCCAGTACTTC
CASSIGQGIETQYF
>14|TRBD1|TRBV28|.|TRBJ1-2
TGTGCCAGCAGCAACAGCGGGACAGGGATTGGCTACACCTTC
CASSNSGTGIGYTF
>11|.|TRBV12-3/TRBV12-4|.|TRBJ2-3
TGTGCCGGTCTAGCGACAGATACGCAGTATTTT
CAGLATDTQYF
>14|.|TRBV30|.|TRBJ2-1
TGTGCCTGGACTTCGGCTAGCAGGAACAATGAGCAGTTCTTC
CAWTSASRNNEQFF
>13|.|TRBV28|.|TRBJ1-1
TGTGCCAGCACCCTCCATTTCGGCACTGAAGCTTTCTTT
CASTLHFGTEAFF
>14|TRBD1|TRBV6-5|.|TRBJ2-2
TGTGCCAGCAGTCACGACAGGGGCACCGGGGAGCTGTTTTTT
CASSHDRGTGELFF
>15|.|TRBV7-2|.|TRBJ2-1
TGTGCCAGCAGGCGGCCGGGATCACCCCACAATGAGCAGTTCTTC
CASRRPGSPHNEQFF
>13|TRBD1|TRBV7-9|few|TRBJ2-1
TGTGCCGGAAGATTGACAGGGCGTAGTGAGCAGTTCTTC
CAGRLTGRSEQFF
>19|.|TRBV5-1|.|TRBJ1-4
TGCGCCAGCAGCTTGGTATCCGGGGCTAAAGGGACTTCAAATGAAAAACTGTTTTTT
CASSLVSGAKGTSNEKLFF
>13|.|TRBV12-3/TRBV12-4|.|TRBJ1-5
TGTGCCAGCACCACCAAGCTTAATCAGCCCCAGCATTTT
CASTTKLNQPQHF
>17|TRBD2|TRBV5-1|few|TRBJ2-5
TGCGCCAGCAGCCGGGACACTAGCGGGATAACTCAAGAGACCCAGTACTTC
CASSRDTSGITQETQYF
>15|.|TRBV7-9|.|TRBJ2-1
TGTGCCAGCAGCTTGTTGGGACTCACAAACAATGAGCAGTTCTTC
CASSLLGLTNNEQFF
>14|.|TRBV18|.|TRBJ2-7
TGTGCCAGCTCACCACGTCAGGGCCGGTACGAGCAGTACTTC
CASSPRQGRYEQYF
>15|TRBD2|TRBV7-9|.|TRBJ2-5
TGTGCCAGCAGCTCTAACCCGGGACTACAAGAGACCCAGTACTTC
CASSSNPGLQETQYF
>12|TRBD1|TRBV12-3/TRBV12-4|once|TRBJ1-1
TGTGCCAGCAGACCCACAGGGGTCGGAACTTTCTTT
CASRPTGVGTFF
>13|TRBD1|TRBV2|.|TRBJ2-7
TGTGCCAGCAGCCACCCGGGACAGAACGAGCAGTACTTC
CASSHPGQNEQYF
>15|TRBD2|TRBV6-5|few|TRBJ2-7
TGTGCCAGCAGTTACTTCACTAGCGGGATCTACGAGCAGTACTTC
CASSYFTSGIYEQYF
>15|.|TRBV9|.|TRBJ2-1
TGTGCCAGCAGCGTAGAGGGTAGCGTTTACAATGAGCAGTTCTTC
CASSVEGSVYNEQFF
>15|TRBD1|TRBV30|.|TRBJ1-1
TGTGCCTGGAGTGTTATGGACAGGGGTTTCACTGAAGCTTTCTTT
CAWSVMDRGFTEAFF
>13|.|TRBV12-5|.|TRBJ1-1
TGTGCTTCCACCCGGGAGGAACGGACTGAAGCTTTCTTT
CASTREERTEAFF
>17|TRBD1|TRBV18|.|TRBJ1-1
TGTGCCAGCTCACCCCCCGGACAACGGGACAGGGGTACCGAAGCTTTCTTT
CASSPPGQRDRGTEAFF